One and the same sample provided the 29 T cell receptor beta chains below, sequenced in a study of shared clonotypes between healthy human individuals. Some clones are missing from TCRdb's copy, which holds only in-frame ones; the method was immunoSEQ multiplex PCR. The sample has approximately 2,200,000 clones; roughly 91% are singletons. CD45RO-negative, CCR7-selected cells formed the naive CD8 fraction, which excluded terminally differentiated effector memory CD45RA+ cells. The sample taken for sequencing was naive CD8+ T cells from PBMCs. The origin of the receptors is a man younger than 30 in good health. Some clones in this sample may be carry-over from other donors' samples.

The CDR3 loop is CSVEELNVLTF. For the CDR3, the DNA is TGCAGCGTTGAAGAACTGAACGTCCTGACTTTC. J is TRBJ2-6 and V is TRBV29-1; unclear D gene. Per the germline V gene, CDR1 is SQVTM and CDR2 is ANQGSEA. The CDR3 extends over 11 amino acids. V dropped 0 bases and J dropped 10 bases, with 4 bases sitting between them.

A note on this clone: The same CDR3 is also encoded by other DNA sequences in this sample. The V gene is TRBV9, the J gene TRBJ2-2; D unresolved. Germline V gene lookup returns CDR1 SGDLS and CDR2 YYNGEE. Trimming took 3 bases from V and 0 from J, leaving 0 bases between them. CDR3 length equals 12 residues. The CDR3: CASSANTGELFF. The CDR3 DNA follows: TGTGCCAGCAGCGCGAACACCGGGGAGCTGTTTTTT.

The J gene is TRBJ2-3, the V gene TRBV10-3; tentatively, D is TRBD1 or TRBD2 (5 bases each). The CDR3 totals 14 residues. V lost 7 bases and J lost 2, with 13 bases in between. Germline CDR1 ENHRY, CDR2 SYGVKD. The CDR3 bases are TGTGCCATCACCCGGGACGGATTCACAGATACGCAGTATTTT. Amino acids: CAITRDGFTDTQYF.

The J gene is TRBJ2-7, the V gene TRBV6-6; the D is unclear. V was clipped by 7 bases and J by 3 bases, with 10 bases between them. Germline loops: CDR1 MNHNY, CDR2 SVGAGI (reference sequence). The CDR3 runs to 12 residues. Here the CDR3 DNA reads TGTGCCAGCACTCAGGATAGCTACGAGCAGTACTTC. Translation: CASTQDSYEQYF.

This chain joins TRBV19 and TRBJ1-1; no definite D call. Germline CDR1 is LNHDA and CDR2 is SQIVND (reference sequence). The V end was cut by 1 base, the J end by 0 bases, with 9 bases between. CDR3 length: 15 residues. The CDR3 spells CASSIGPNMNTEAFF. The CDR3 coding sequence is TGTGCCAGTAGTATAGGCCCCAACATGAACACTGAAGCTTTCTTT.

The chain joins TRBV2 to TRBJ2-7; 14 positions match TRBD2. This CDR3 has 15 amino acids. Per the germline V gene, CDR1 is SNHLY and CDR2 is FYNNEI. J lost 6 bases, V lost 3 bases, and 4 bases had no gene match. The CDR3 DNA follows: TGTGCCAGCAGTGAGGGACTAGCGGGAGTTCTCGAGCAGTACTTC. Translated: CASSEGLAGVLEQYF. Complete variable domain (other parts from reference TRBV2 and TRBJ2-7): EPEVTQTPSHQVTQMGQEVILRCVPISNHLYFYWYRQILGQKVEFLVSFYNNEISEKSEIFDDQFSVERPDGSNFTLKIRSTKLEDSAMYFCASSEGLAGVLEQYFGPGTRLTVT.

This clone was counted once. V and J are TRBV2 and TRBJ2-1; D call uncertain. Germline CDR1 reads SNHLY; CDR2 reads FYNNEI. The ends were cut back, 3 bases at V and 7 bases at J, with 7 bases in the middle. The CDR3 has 12 residues. CDR3 nucleotides: TGTGCCAGCAGTGATTCCGCAAATGAGCAGTTCTTC. It yields the protein CASSDSANEQFF.

This chain links TRBV6-1 with TRBJ2-1; perhaps TRBD2 as D (5 bases). CDR1 is MNHNS and CDR2 is SASEGT in the germline V gene. The CDR3 extends over 14 amino acids. The germline V and J ends were trimmed by 10 bases and 8 bases, with 21 bases remaining between them. DNA of the CDR3: TGTGCCACCGAGGTAGCGCGAGAGAGCCATGAGCAGTTCTTC. This codes for CATEVARESHEQFF.

The chain links TRBV2 to TRBJ2-1, with D possibly matching TRBD2 (6 bases). The V gene lost 4 bases and the J gene lost 0 bases, with 10 bases spanning the gap. CDR3 length: 15 amino acids. Germline-derived CDR1 and CDR2 are SNHLY and FYNNEI. CDR3 coding DNA: TGTGCCAGCAGTGTCGTGCGGGACTCCTACAATGAGCAGTTCTTC. It codes for CASSVVRDSYNEQFF.

Comment on this clone: This sample also contains other DNA sequences that code for the same CDR3. The gene calls are TRBV19 and TRBJ1-5, with no clear D. The V end was cut by 1 base, the J end by 1 base, with 5 bases between. The CDR3 length is 14 residues. The V gene's germline CDR1 is LNHDA and CDR2 SQIVND (reference sequence). The DNA of the CDR3 is TGTGCCAGTAGTATAGTTTACAGCAATCAGCCCCAGCATTTT. It yields the protein CASSIVYSNQPQHF.

The chain has TRBV14 and TRBJ2-1; 7 bases map to TRBD2. This CDR3 contains 14 residues. The germline CDR1 and CDR2 sequences are SGHDN and FVKESK. J lost 9 bases, V lost 0 bases, and 5 bases had no gene match. CDR3 residues: CASSQDPSGGEQFF. For the CDR3, the DNA is TGTGCCAGCAGCCAAGATCCTAGCGGAGGTGAGCAGTTCTTC.

This sequence joins TRBV5-6 and TRBJ1-1; 8 bases align to TRBD1. The CDR3 length is 14 residues. V was clipped by 4 bases and J by 3 bases; unmatched bases: 5. Germline lookup yields CDR1 SGHDT and CDR2 YYEEEE. CDR3 protein: CASSVGQGHTEAFF. The CDR3 DNA reads TGTGCCAGCAGCGTAGGACAGGGACACACTGAAGCTTTCTTT.

The genes are TRBV5-1 and TRBJ2-7; D is uncertain. Germline CDR1 is SGHRS and CDR2 is YFSETQ. CDR3 length: 15 residues. Trimming stripped 2 bases from V and 1 base from J, with 13 bases between. CDR3 protein: CASSLAMGQSYEQYF. The DNA of the CDR3 is TGCGCCAGCAGCTTAGCAATGGGTCAGTCCTACGAGCAGTACTTC.

The chain is built from TRBV7-9 and TRBJ2-5; a weak D match, TRBD2 (6 bases). Germline V lookup: CDR1 SEHNR, CDR2 FQNEAQ (reference sequence). Trimming pared 5 bases from V and 5 bases from J, leaving 15 bases between. This CDR3 is built from 14 residues. The CDR3 loop reads CASSTEGRGETQYF. In nucleotides, the CDR3 is TGTGCCAGCAGCACCGAGGGTCGGGGGGAGACCCAGTACTTC.

The chain links TRBV28 to TRBJ2-4; TRBD1 might be the D (6 bases). Between the trimmed V and J ends, which lost 4 bases and 0 bases, there was a span of 7 bases. Germline loops: CDR1 MDHEN, CDR2 SYDVKM. This CDR3 contains 14 residues. The CDR3 reads CASSYRVAKNIQYF. The CDR3 bases are TGTGCCAGCAGTTACAGGGTAGCCAAAAACATTCAGTACTTC.

V is TRBV25-1 and J is TRBJ1-1; no reliable D call. Germline CDR1 reads MGHDK; CDR2 reads SYGVNS. The CDR3 runs to 13 residues. Between the trimmed V and J ends, which lost 2 bases and 4 bases, there was a span of 8 bases. CDR3 in DNA: TGTGCCAGCAGTGAAGGGAAGGGCACTGAAGCTTTCTTT. This translates into CASSEGKGTEAFF.

This chain links TRBV4-1 with TRBJ1-2, with D hard to call. The CDR3 totals 16 residues. V shed 4 bases and J shed 2 bases, with 17 bases lying between them. Germline V gene data show CDR1 as MGHRA and CDR2 as YSYEKL. The CDR3 region has the DNA TGCGCCAGCAGCCTCCACTCTACGGGGAGGAACTATGGCTACACCTTC. Residues: CASSLHSTGRNYGYTF.

V is TRBV10-2 and J is TRBJ1-5; the D gene is possibly TRBD1 (5 bases). Trimming pared 8 bases from V and 4 bases from J, leaving 12 bases between. CDR3 length equals 13 residues. Germline V lookup: CDR1 WSHSY, CDR2 SAAADI. CDR3 sequence: CASSDSFNQPQHF. CDR3 DNA: TGCGCCAGCTCAGACAGCTTTAATCAGCCCCAGCATTTT.

V gene TRBV7-9 combines with J gene TRBJ1-2; D gene uncertain. The CDR3 loop spans 14 amino acids. V gave up 3 bases and J gave up 7 bases, with 15 bases separating them. Germline lookup yields CDR1 SEHNR and CDR2 FQNEAQ (reference sequence). The CDR3 bases are TGTGCCAGCAGCTTGATCTCCGACCCCTTTGGCTACACCTTC. Amino acids: CASSLISDPFGYTF.

The rearrangement uses TRBV7-9 and TRBJ1-2, with no clear D. The V end was cut by 0 bases, the J end by 4 bases, with 21 bases between. The CDR3 is 18 amino acids. Germline CDR1 reads SEHNR; CDR2 reads FQNEAQ (reference sequence). The chain's CDR3 is CASSLAPPQEPFGYGYTF. In DNA form, the CDR3 reads TGTGCCAGCAGCTTAGCCCCTCCCCAGGAGCCCTTCGGCTATGGCTACACCTTC.

As for this clone: Different DNA sequences within this sample yield the same CDR3. This chain joins TRBV27 and TRBJ2-7, with D possibly called TRBD1 or TRBD2 (5 bases each). The V end lost 2 bases, the J end lost 6 bases, and 14 bases lay between the germline ends. This CDR3 has 14 amino acids. CDR1 MNHEY and CDR2 SMNVEV come from the germline V gene (reference sequence). Written as DNA, the CDR3 is TGTGCCAGCAGTTTAGGGACGGCGGCGGGCGAGCAGTACTTC. It codes for CASSLGTAAGEQYF.

The chain employs TRBV5-1 and TRBJ2-7; D unclear. This CDR3 contains 16 residues. V lost 4 bases, J lost 0 bases, and 17 bases lay in between. Per germline, CDR1 SGHRS and CDR2 YFSETQ. DNA of the CDR3: TGCGCCAGCAGCGAAACTCAGGTGACGTTCTCCTACGAGCAGTACTTC. As protein: CASSETQVTFSYEQYF.

The V and J genes are TRBV4-1 and TRBJ2-1; a possible D gene is TRBD2 (5 bases). V dropped 0 bases and J dropped 6 bases, with 9 bases sitting between them. CDR1 is MGHRA and CDR2 is YSYEKL in the germline V gene. The CDR3 is 14 residues long. CDR3 loop: CASSQDPGLNEQFF. The CDR3 DNA is TGCGCCAGCAGCCAAGATCCCGGACTCAATGAGCAGTTCTTC.

Here the CDR3 DNA reads TGTGCCAGTTCCCCGCGGGGTCAGCAGCCCCAGCATTTT. The encoded protein is CASSPRGQQPQHF. This chain connects TRBV19 to TRBJ1-5; D gene ambiguous. The CDR3 covers 13 residues. V shed 8 bases and J shed 7 bases, with 15 bases lying between them. CDR1 and CDR2 from the germline V gene are LNHDA and SQIVND (reference sequence). Filled out from reference TRBV19 and TRBJ1-5, the complete variable domain reads DGGITQSPKYLFRKEGQNVTLSCEQNLNHDAMYWYRQDPGQGLRLIYYSQIVNDFQKGDIAEGYSVSREKKESFPLTVTSAQKNPTAFYLCASSPRGQQPQHFGDGTRLSIL.

With regard to this clone: Other DNA variants within this sample encode the same CDR3. The chain links TRBV27 to TRBJ2-7; D is uncertain. Per germline, CDR1 MNHEY and CDR2 SMNVEV (reference sequence). The CDR3 has 11 amino acids. V lost 10 bases to trimming and J lost 2 bases, with 9 bases between them. CDR3: CATRVAYEQYF. The CDR3 bases are TGTGCCACGAGAGTGGCCTACGAGCAGTACTTC.

The chain combines TRBV19 with TRBJ2-7, with D possibly being TRBD2 (5 bases). CDR3 length: 11 amino acids. Deletions cut 10 bases from V and 4 bases from J, with 11 bases between. Germline CDR1 and CDR2: LNHDA and SQIVND (reference sequence). The CDR3 region is CATGLAYEQYF. CDR3 sequence (DNA): TGTGCCACCGGACTGGCTTACGAGCAGTACTTC.

The chain has TRBV28 and TRBJ2-3; D tentatively fits TRBD1 or TRBD2 (5 bases each). The CDR3 consists of 17 residues. Trimming removed 4 bases at V and 0 bases at J, with 17 bases between. The germline V gene has CDR1 MDHEN and CDR2 SYDVKM. The CDR3 DNA reads TGTGCCAGCAGTTCCCCCGAGGGACCTCCTAGCACAGATACGCAGTATTTT. Encoded protein: CASSSPEGPPSTDTQYF.

This clone came up once. This rearrangement joins TRBV28 to TRBJ1-1, with 7 bases that match TRBD1. Germline lookup yields CDR1 MDHEN and CDR2 SYDVKM. CDR3 length: 15 amino acids. Losses at the gene ends were 5 bases for V and 8 bases for J; bases not matched to a gene: 14. The CDR3 nucleotides are TGTGCCAGCAGTGCGGGACAGATAGGGGTTTCCGAAGCTTTCTTT. It translates to CASSAGQIGVSEAFF.

The chain recombines TRBV28 with TRBJ2-7; the D gene is possibly TRBD2 (5 bases). Trimming took 5 bases from V and 3 from J, leaving 20 bases between them. Germline V gives CDR1 MDHEN, CDR2 SYDVKM. The CDR3 contains 16 residues. The CDR3 nucleotides are TGTGCCAGCAGTCAAACGGGCAGGCGAGGGATCTACGAGCAGTACTTC. Amino acid sequence: CASSQTGRRGIYEQYF.